Listed here are 2 T cell receptor beta chains from one sample, sequenced in a study of type 1 regulatory T cells (dated by TCRdb to about 2021). Data came from an Illumina MiSeq. Clones were called with MiXCR by TCRdb after fastp trimmed the public reads at Q25, and only in-frame beta chains were retained. For every CDR3 protein sequence, its rows merge into one entry that carries the most common genes and DNA. For this sample there are 60,000 to 70,000 distinct CDR3 sequences; 49% appear just once. About 2% of the sample lies in the top ten. Their antigens remain unidentified. The specimen was cultured non-Tr1 T cells, either the whole culture or a sorted T cell fraction (not recorded which). This specimen's cell subset or site label, interpreted: non-Tr1 population from the T-allo10 product. These TCRs come from a human donor in good health.

V gene TRBV12-3 or TRBV12-4 combines with J gene TRBJ1-1; D might be TRBD1 (5 bases). V lost 3 bases and J lost 8, with 10 bases in between. The CDR3 extends over 12 amino acids. CDR3 nucleotide sequence: TGTGCCAGCAGTTTGGTGGGACGGGAAGCTTTCTTT. Encoded protein: CASSLVGREAFF.

The rearrangement uses TRBV2 and TRBJ2-2; D may be TRBD1 (6 bases). The CDR3 contains 14 residues. Trimming stripped 5 bases from V and 6 bases from J, with 13 bases between. CDR1 is SNHLY, CDR2 FYNNEI, per germline. CDR3 nucleotides: TGTGCCAGCAGTACAGAGAGGGGGTCCGGGGAGCTGTTTTTT. Protein sequence: CASSTERGSGELFF. Full variable domain (outside the CDR3, taken from reference TRBV2 and TRBJ2-2): EPEVTQTPSHQVTQMGQEVILRCVPISNHLYFYWYRQILGQKVEFLVSFYNNEISEKSEIFDDQFSVERPDGSNFTLKIRSTKLEDSAMYFCASSTERGSGELFFGEGSRLTVL.